This passage covers 8 T cell receptor beta chains from one sample sequenced in a study of blood T cell repertoires in COVID-19. Libraries were prepared by immunoSEQ multiplex PCR; TCRdb keeps only in-frame clonotypes and omits some of them. Counted here are tens of thousands of clones, 70% to 90% occurring once; the ten biggest clones make up about 1.5%. Material: peripheral blood. These receptors all stem from a woman at least 80 years old with acute or convalescent COVID-19.

The chain carries TRBV6-5 and TRBJ1-3; weak D call: TRBD1 (5 bases). The V and J ends lost 7 bases and 0 bases respectively, with 13 bases between them. CDR1 and CDR2 (germline): MNHEY, SVGAGI. CDR3 length: 15 residues. The CDR3 DNA reads TGTGCCAGCAAGGGACTCCCGTTCTCTGGAAACACCATATATTTT. It codes for CASKGLPFSGNTIYF.

The chain is built from TRBV23-1 and TRBJ1-2, with 8 bases that match TRBD1. TRBV23-1 counts as an open reading frame of uncertain function. J gave up 4 bases and V 8 bases, and 15 bases lay outside the gene matches. The CDR3 covers 16 residues. The CDR3 sequence: CASRYRGQDGFYGYTF. CDR3 bases: TGCGCCAGCCGATACCGGGGACAGGATGGATTCTATGGCTACACCTTC.

The rearrangement uses TRBV7-9 and TRBJ2-7; weak D call: TRBD1 (5 bases). This CDR3 region has 14 residues. V was clipped by 4 bases and J by 2 bases, with 12 bases between them. The germline gives CDR1 SEHNR, CDR2 FQNEAQ (reference sequence). CDR3 in DNA: TGTGCCAGCAGCTCTGACAGTTTCCCCTACGAGCAGTACTTC. Translation gives CASSSDSFPYEQYF.

V and J are TRBV3-1 (or the pseudogene TRBV3-2) and TRBJ2-6; D perhaps matches TRBD1 (6 bases). Trimming left V 6 bases short and J 2 bases short, with 20 bases between. Germline V CDR1 and CDR2: LGHDT, YNNKEL (reference sequence). This CDR3 is built from 18 residues. CDR3 in amino acids: CASRNLVLGATGANVLTF. The CDR3 DNA follows: TGTGCCAGCAGGAATCTGGTATTGGGGGCAACTGGGGCCAACGTCCTGACTTTC.

This chain connects TRBV6-2 or TRBV6-3 to TRBJ2-5; a weak D match, TRBD2 (5 bases). The CDR3 contains 12 residues. CDR1 and CDR2 from the germline V gene are MNHEY and SVGEGT. Trimming left V 6 bases short and J 3 bases short, with 8 bases between. In DNA, the CDR3 is TGTGCCAGCAGCCCCGGGGAAGAGACCCAGTACTTC. This codes for CASSPGEETQYF.

For this clone: The same CDR3 is also encoded by other DNA sequences in this sample. This chain's CDR3 is CASSFRQGAYNEQFF. The CDR3, as DNA: TGCGCCAGCAGCTTTCGACAGGGGGCCTACAATGAGCAGTTCTTC. The chain links TRBV5-1 to TRBJ2-1; 9 positions agree with TRBD1. Germline V gene lookup returns CDR1 SGHRS and CDR2 YFSETQ. Trimming at V came to 2 bases and at J to 2 bases, leaving 2 bases not matched to a gene. The CDR3 runs 15 residues. The variable domain in full, completed from reference TRBV5-1 and TRBJ2-1, reads KAGVTQTPRYLIKTRGQQVTLSCSPISGHRSVSWYQQTPGQGLQFLFEYFSETQRNKGNFPGRFSGRQFSNSRSEMNVSTLELGDSALYLCASSFRQGAYNEQFFGPGTRLTVL.

This chain links TRBV10-2 with TRBJ2-3, with 8 bases lining up with TRBD1. CDR1 WSHSY and CDR2 SAAADI come from the germline V gene. The CDR3 totals 16 residues. V lost 7 bases to trimming and J lost 4 bases; unmatched junction nucleotides: 13. The CDR3 nucleotides are TGCGCCAGCAAGAATCTAGACAGGGGTAACGCAGATACGCAGTATTTT. Its protein product is CASKNLDRGNADTQYF.

With respect to this clone: At the DNA level, this CDR3 is encoded by other sequences in the same sample as well. V usage is TRBV2 and J usage is TRBJ2-3; 11 positions match TRBD2. CDR3 size: 15 residues. Germline V CDR1 and CDR2: SNHLY, FYNNEI. Trimming took 8 bases from V and 1 from J; bases not matched to a gene: 5. The CDR3 region is CASSELAGGTDTQYF. The CDR3 bases are TGTGCCAGCTCCGAACTAGCGGGGGGCACAGATACGCAGTATTTT.